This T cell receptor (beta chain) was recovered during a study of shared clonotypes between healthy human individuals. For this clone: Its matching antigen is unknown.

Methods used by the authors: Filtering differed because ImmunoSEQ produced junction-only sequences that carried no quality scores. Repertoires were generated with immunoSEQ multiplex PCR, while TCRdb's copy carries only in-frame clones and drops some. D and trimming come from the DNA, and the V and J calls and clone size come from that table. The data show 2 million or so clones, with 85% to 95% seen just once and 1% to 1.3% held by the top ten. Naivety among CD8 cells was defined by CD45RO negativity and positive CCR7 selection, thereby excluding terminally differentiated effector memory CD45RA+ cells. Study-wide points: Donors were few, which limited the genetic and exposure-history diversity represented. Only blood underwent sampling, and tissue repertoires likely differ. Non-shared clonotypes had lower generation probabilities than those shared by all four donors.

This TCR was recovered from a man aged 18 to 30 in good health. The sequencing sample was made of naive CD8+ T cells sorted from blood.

The CDR3 region is CASSPGLASYEQYF. CDR3 sequence (DNA): TGCGCCAGCAGCCCGGGACTAGCTTCCTACGAGCAGTACTTC. The rearrangement joins TRBV5-1 to TRBJ2-7; 9 bases fit TRBD2. V trimming: 4 bases; J trimming: 1 base; junction bases outside the gene matches: 3. Germline CDR1 is SGHRS and CDR2 is YFSETQ. This CDR3 region has 14 residues.